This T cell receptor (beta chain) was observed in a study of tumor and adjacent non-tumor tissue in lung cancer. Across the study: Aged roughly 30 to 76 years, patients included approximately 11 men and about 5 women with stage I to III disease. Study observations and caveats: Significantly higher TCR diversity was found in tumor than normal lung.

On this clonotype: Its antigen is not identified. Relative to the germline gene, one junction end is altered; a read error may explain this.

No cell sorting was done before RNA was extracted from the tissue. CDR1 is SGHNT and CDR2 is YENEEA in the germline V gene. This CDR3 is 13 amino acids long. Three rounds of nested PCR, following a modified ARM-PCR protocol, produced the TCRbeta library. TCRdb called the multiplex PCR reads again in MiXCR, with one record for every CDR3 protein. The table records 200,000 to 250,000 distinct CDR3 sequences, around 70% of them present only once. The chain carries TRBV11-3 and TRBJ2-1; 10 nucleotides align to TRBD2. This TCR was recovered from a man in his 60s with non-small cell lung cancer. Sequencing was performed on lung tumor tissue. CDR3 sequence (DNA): TGTGCCAGCAGCCCGGCTAGCGGGAGCGAGCAGCTCTTC. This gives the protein CASSPASGSEQLF.